Below, 8 T cell receptor beta chains from the same sample are listed, as sequenced in a study of shared T cell receptors in the human thymus. TCRdb's copy holds only in-frame clones and misses some; the assay was immunoSEQ multiplex PCR. Here the sample spans roughly 660,000 clones, 88% being singletons. These data were also filed under a second study, of human thymus T cells.

The source material was thymocytes. The receptors here all came from a boy in the first two years of life with a congenital heart defect.

V is TRBV30 and J is TRBJ1-2, with D unclear. Germline V gene data show CDR1 as GTSNPN and CDR2 as SVGIG (reference sequence). The CDR3 extends over 13 amino acids. Trimming stripped 0 bases from V and 7 bases from J, with 12 bases between. CDR3 region: CAWSVPRGCGYTF. CDR3 DNA: TGTGCCTGGAGTGTACCCCGGGGATGTGGCTACACCTTC. The variable domain in full, with the rest retrieved from reference TRBV30 and TRBJ1-2, is SQTIHQWPATLVQPVGSPLSLECTVEGTSNPNLYWYRQAAGRGLQLLFYSVGIGQISSEVPQNLSASRPQDRQFILSSKKLLLSDSGFYLCAWSVPRGCGYTFGSGTRLTVV.

V gene TRBV6-1 combines with J gene TRBJ2-3; 8 bases align to TRBD1. The germline V gene encodes CDR1 MNHNS and CDR2 SASEGT. V lost 4 bases, J lost 1 base, and 7 bases stayed unmatched. This CDR3 spans 16 amino acids. CDR3: CASSAETGDGTDTQYF. CDR3 nucleotides: TGTGCCAGCAGTGCCGAGACAGGGGATGGCACAGATACGCAGTATTTT.

This clone has just one count. CDR3 sequence: CASSQASGGETQYF. The CDR3 DNA reads TGCGCCAGCAGCCAAGCCTCAGGGGGAGAGACCCAGTACTTC. V and J are TRBV4-1 and TRBJ2-5, with 7 bases lining up with TRBD1. The junction had 3 bases not matched to a gene; V was cut back by 1 base and J by 4 bases. Germline V CDR1 and CDR2: MGHRA, YSYEKL. This CDR3 comprises 14 residues.

The V gene is TRBV4-3, the J gene TRBJ2-7, with 8 bases lining up with TRBD1. Germline trimming cut 0 bases from V and 2 bases from J; bases unmatched to any gene: 3. The CDR3 runs to 15 residues. The germline V gene has CDR1 LGHNA and CDR2 YSLEER. In DNA, the CDR3 is TGCGCCAGCAGCCAAGAGGCGGGACAGGCCTACGAGCAGTACTTC. This translates into CASSQEAGQAYEQYF.

The chain is built from TRBV7-2 and TRBJ2-7; possibly TRBD2 for D (6 bases). Trimming removed 5 bases from V and 9 bases from J, with 23 bases in between. This CDR3 has 15 residues. Germline CDR1 SGHTA, CDR2 FQGNSA. The CDR3 DNA reads TGTGCCAGCAGCGTTCGGGGTAGCGGAGTACGAGGGCAGTACTTC. Translating gives CASSVRGSGVRGQYF. The entire variable domain, with the rest obtained from reference TRBV7-2 and TRBJ2-7, is as follows: GAGVSQSPSNKVTEKGKDVELRCDPISGHTALYWYRQSLGQGLEFLIYFQGNSAPDKSGLPSDRFSAERTGGSVSTLTIQRTQQEDSAVYLCASSVRGSGVRGQYFGPGTRLTVT.

J is TRBJ2-7 and V is TRBV25-1; tentative D call: TRBD1 (5 bases). The V gene's germline CDR1 is MGHDK and CDR2 SYGVNS. The V and J ends lost 5 bases and 7 bases respectively, with 9 bases between them. CDR3 length equals 11 residues. The chain's CDR3 is CASSFREEQYF. The DNA of the CDR3 is TGTGCCAGCAGTTTCAGGGAAGAGCAGTACTTC.

J is TRBJ2-7 and V is TRBV6-8; D is perhaps TRBD1 (6 bases). The V end was cut by 8 bases, the J end by 1 base, with 24 bases between. Germline lookup yields CDR1 MNHGY and CDR2 SAAAGT. CDR3 length: 17 amino acids. The CDR3 DNA reads TGTGCCAGCCCGGGACACGAGGTGTTGACTACGTCCTACGAGCAGTACTTC. This codes for CASPGHEVLTTSYEQYF.

The chain uses TRBV7-9 and TRBJ2-7, with a possible D match to TRBD2 (6 bases). This CDR3 is built from 12 residues. V was clipped by 7 bases and J by 0 bases, with 7 bases between them. CDR1 and CDR2 from the germline V gene are SEHNR and FQNEAQ (reference sequence). The CDR3 protein is CASTGSSYEQYF. The CDR3, as DNA: TGTGCCAGCACCGGGAGCTCCTACGAGCAGTACTTC.